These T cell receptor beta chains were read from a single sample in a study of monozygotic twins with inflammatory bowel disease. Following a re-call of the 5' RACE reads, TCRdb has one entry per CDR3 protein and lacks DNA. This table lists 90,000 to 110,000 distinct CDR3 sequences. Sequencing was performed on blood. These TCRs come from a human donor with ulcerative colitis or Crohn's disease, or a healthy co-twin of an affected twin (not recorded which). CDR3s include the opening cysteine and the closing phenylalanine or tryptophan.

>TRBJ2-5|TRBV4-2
CASSQVDSWGETQYF
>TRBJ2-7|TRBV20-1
CSARDRTGSVDEQYF
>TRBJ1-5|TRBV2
CASSRQGMGQPQHF
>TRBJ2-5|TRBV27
CASRPGGGETQYF
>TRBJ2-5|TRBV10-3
CAISRDYQETQYF
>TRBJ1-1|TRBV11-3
CASSLRRLNTEAFF
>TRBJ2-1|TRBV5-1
CTSSPSPRSYNEQFF
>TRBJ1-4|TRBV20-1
CSASIDSANEKLFF
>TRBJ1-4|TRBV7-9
CASSVGWGALNEKLFF
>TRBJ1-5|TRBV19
CASSDGQGYQPQHF